This TCR beta chain was captured by sequencing in a study of T cells after yellow fever vaccination. This CDR3 is built from 14 residues. Trimming removed 2 bases from V and 3 bases from J, with 7 bases in between. CDR1 is MNHEY, CDR2 SVGAGI, per germline. A universal primer site and UMIs were added as TCR cDNA was made by 5'RACE template switching. MiXCR, run by TCRdb on the 5' RACE reads, gives a single entry per CDR3 protein. The sample yields hundreds of thousands of distinct CDR3 sequences, roughly a sixth seen once. This clonotype was sampled from a man aged 18-30 years who received the YFV17D yellow fever vaccine. The material was PBMCs, obtained less than 6 days after the first yellow fever vaccination. The chain combines TRBV6-5 with TRBJ1-4; D possibly corresponds to TRBD1 (5 bases). The CDR3 loop reads CASSYGRANEKLFF. CDR3 coding DNA: TGTGCCAGCAGTTACGGCAGGGCTAATGAAAAACTGTTTTTT.